This T cell receptor (beta chain) derives from a study of T cells in Graves' hyperthyroidism and ophthalmopathy. A note on this clonotype: Since a much larger clone is just one base distant, this may be a read error.

The source material, RNA transcripts, was used to amplify TCR beta CDR3 regions. RT-PCR in the first round (using the HTBI primer set) targeted the TCR CDR3. TCRdb re-analysed the multiplex PCR reads in MiXCR, keeping a single row per CDR3 protein. The sample has some 720,000 distinct CDR3 sequences, over 15% seen once. The germline CDR1 and CDR2 sequences are MNHEY and SMNVEV (reference sequence). The CDR3 is 15 residues long. The V call is TRBV27, the J call TRBJ1-4; maybe TRBD1 (5 bases). The specimen sequenced was blood. This receptor was identified in a man aged 18-30 years with Graves' hyperthyroidism. DNA for the CDR3: TGTGCCGGCAGTCTCAGACAGTGGGCGAATGAAAAACTGTTTTTT. It codes for CAGSLRQWANEKLFF.